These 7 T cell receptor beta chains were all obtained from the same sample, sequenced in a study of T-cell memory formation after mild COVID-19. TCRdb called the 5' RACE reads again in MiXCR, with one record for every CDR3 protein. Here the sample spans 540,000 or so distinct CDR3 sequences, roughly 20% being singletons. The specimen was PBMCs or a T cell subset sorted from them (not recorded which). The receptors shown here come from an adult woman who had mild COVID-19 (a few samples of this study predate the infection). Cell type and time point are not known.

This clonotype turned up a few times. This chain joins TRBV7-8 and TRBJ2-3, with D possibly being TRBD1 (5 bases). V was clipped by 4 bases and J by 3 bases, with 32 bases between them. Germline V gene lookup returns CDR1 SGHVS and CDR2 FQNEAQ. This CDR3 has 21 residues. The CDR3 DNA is TGTGCCAGCAGCTATTCCCAGGGTATCGCAAAAGTCCGTGCAGAAACAGATACGCAGTATTTT. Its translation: CASSYSQGIAKVRAETDTQYF.

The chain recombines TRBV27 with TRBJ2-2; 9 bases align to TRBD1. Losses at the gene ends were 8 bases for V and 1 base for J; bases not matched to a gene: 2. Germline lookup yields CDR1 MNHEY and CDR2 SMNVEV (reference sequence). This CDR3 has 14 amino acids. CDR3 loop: CASGQGRNTGELFF. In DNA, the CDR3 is TGTGCCAGCGGACAGGGGAGGAACACCGGGGAGCTGTTTTTT.

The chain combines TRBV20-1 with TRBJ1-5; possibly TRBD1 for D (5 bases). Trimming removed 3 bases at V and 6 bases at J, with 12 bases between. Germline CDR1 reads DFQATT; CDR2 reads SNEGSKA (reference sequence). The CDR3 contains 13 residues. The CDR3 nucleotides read TGCAGTGCTAGGGGGGACTGGGGTCAGCCCCAGCATTTT. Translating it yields CSARGDWGQPQHF.

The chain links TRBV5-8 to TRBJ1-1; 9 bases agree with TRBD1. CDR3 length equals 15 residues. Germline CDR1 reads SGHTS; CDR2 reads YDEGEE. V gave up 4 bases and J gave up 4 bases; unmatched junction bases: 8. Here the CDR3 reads CASSSLGQGITEAFF. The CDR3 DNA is TGTGCCAGCAGCAGCCTGGGACAGGGAATCACTGAAGCTTTCTTT.

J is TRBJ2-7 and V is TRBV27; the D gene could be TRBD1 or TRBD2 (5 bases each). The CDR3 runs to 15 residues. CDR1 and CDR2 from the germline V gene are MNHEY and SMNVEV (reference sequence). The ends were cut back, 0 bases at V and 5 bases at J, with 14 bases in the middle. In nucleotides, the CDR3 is TGTGCCAGCAGTTTATCGACGGGGCCTAGGGACGAGCAGTACTTC. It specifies CASSLSTGPRDEQYF.

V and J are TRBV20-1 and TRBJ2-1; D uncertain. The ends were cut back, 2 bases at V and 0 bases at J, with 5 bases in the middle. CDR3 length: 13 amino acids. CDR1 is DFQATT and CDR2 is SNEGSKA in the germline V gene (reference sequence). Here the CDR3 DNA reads TGCAGTGCTAGACAGGCCTCCTACAATGAGCAGTTCTTC. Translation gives CSARQASYNEQFF.

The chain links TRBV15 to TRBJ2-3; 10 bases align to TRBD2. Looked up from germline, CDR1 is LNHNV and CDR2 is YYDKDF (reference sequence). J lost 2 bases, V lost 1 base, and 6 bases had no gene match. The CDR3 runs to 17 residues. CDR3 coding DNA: TGTGCCACCAGCAGAGGGGAAGGACTAGCGGCCACAGATACGCAGTATTTT. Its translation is CATSRGEGLAATDTQYF.